This is a list of T cell receptor beta chains from one sample in a study of CD8 T cells in ankylosing spondylitis. TCRdb independently ran MiXCR on the 5' RACE reads; one entry per CDR3 protein. The sample records approximately 520,000 distinct CDR3 sequences, under 5.5% being singletons. The sequenced sample was blood, either unsorted or a sorted T cell fraction (not recorded which). These receptors all come from a male donor with ankylosing spondylitis. Each CDR3 is given with its conserved first and last residue. D genes are given only for firm matches. The size field reads how often the clone was seen (once, few, many) or a class if it is expanded.

clone_size: many
v_call: TRBV7-8
j_call: TRBJ2-7
d_call: NA
cdr3_nt: TGTGCCAGCAGCTTAGGTTTTAGGGGGGAATACGAGCAGTACTTC
cdr3_aa: CASSLGFRGEYEQYF

clone_size: many
v_call: TRBV12-3/TRBV12-4
j_call: TRBJ1-5
d_call: NA
cdr3_nt: TGTGCCAGCAGTCCAGGGGTTCAGCCCCAGCATTTT
cdr3_aa: CASSPGVQPQHF

clone_size: many
v_call: TRBV4-3
j_call: TRBJ2-3
d_call: TRBD2
cdr3_nt: TGCGCCAGCAGCCGAGACCCCTCCGGACTAGCAGGGACAGATACGCAGTATTTT
cdr3_aa: CASSRDPSGLAGTDTQYF

clone_size: many
v_call: TRBV9
j_call: TRBJ2-3
d_call: NA
cdr3_nt: TGTGCCAGCACGGCAGCGAGCTCAGATACGCAGTATTTT
cdr3_aa: CASTAASSDTQYF

clone_size: many
v_call: TRBV4-3
j_call: TRBJ2-2
d_call: TRBD2
cdr3_nt: TGCGCCAGCAGCCAAGAACACCTAGCGGGACTCGGGGAGCTGTTTTTT
cdr3_aa: CASSQEHLAGLGELFF

clone_size: many
v_call: TRBV5-5
j_call: TRBJ2-1
d_call: NA
cdr3_nt: TGTGCCAGCAGCTTTCGATACAGCGCCTCCGCCAATGAGCAGTTCTTC
cdr3_aa: CASSFRYSASANEQFF

clone_size: many
v_call: TRBV7-2
j_call: TRBJ2-2
d_call: TRBD1
cdr3_nt: TGTGCCAGCAGCATGCGGACAGGATCCGGGGAGCTGTTTTTT
cdr3_aa: CASSMRTGSGELFF

clone_size: many
v_call: TRBV12-3/TRBV12-4
j_call: TRBJ1-4
d_call: NA
cdr3_nt: TGTGCCAGCAGTTTAGTCAGGGCCGGCGAAAAACTGTTTTTT
cdr3_aa: CASSLVRAGEKLFF

clone_size: many
v_call: TRBV6-5
j_call: TRBJ1-1
d_call: NA
cdr3_nt: TGTGCCAGCAGTTATCACAGGGCGAGTACTGAAGCTTTCTTT
cdr3_aa: CASSYHRASTEAFF

clone_size: many
v_call: TRBV27
j_call: TRBJ2-7
d_call: NA
cdr3_nt: TGTGCCAGCAGTTACGGCCAGACCTACGAGCAGTACTTC
cdr3_aa: CASSYGQTYEQYF

clone_size: many
v_call: TRBV3-1
j_call: TRBJ2-1
d_call: NA
cdr3_nt: TGTGCCAGCAGCCAAGTAAGCGGTGCCTACAATGAGCAGTTCTTC
cdr3_aa: CASSQVSGAYNEQFF

clone_size: many
v_call: TRBV7-8
j_call: TRBJ1-1
d_call: TRBD1
cdr3_nt: TGTGCCAGCAGCTCCTCCCAGGGGGTGAACACTGAAGCTTTCTTT
cdr3_aa: CASSSSQGVNTEAFF

clone_size: many
v_call: TRBV12-3/TRBV12-4
j_call: TRBJ1-5
d_call: NA
cdr3_nt: TGTGCCAGCAGTTTAGGTCCTGAACGGAATCAGCCCCAGCATTTT
cdr3_aa: CASSLGPERNQPQHF

clone_size: many
v_call: TRBV29-1
j_call: TRBJ1-1
d_call: NA
cdr3_nt: TGCAGCGTTGAACAGGCGGCTTTCTTT
cdr3_aa: CSVEQAAFF

clone_size: many
v_call: TRBV29-1
j_call: TRBJ1-1
d_call: NA
cdr3_nt: TGCAGCGTTGCGACGAACACTGAAGCTTTCTTT
cdr3_aa: CSVATNTEAFF

clone_size: many
v_call: TRBV27
j_call: TRBJ2-4
d_call: NA
cdr3_nt: TGTGCCAGCAGTTTCCAACCGGCGGGTATTCAGTACTTC
cdr3_aa: CASSFQPAGIQYF

clone_size: many
v_call: TRBV6-2/TRBV6-3
j_call: TRBJ2-7
d_call: TRBD1
cdr3_nt: TGTGCCAGCGAAAGGACAGGGGAGTACGAGCAGTACTTC
cdr3_aa: CASERTGEYEQYF

clone_size: many
v_call: TRBV6-5
j_call: TRBJ2-5
d_call: TRBD1
cdr3_nt: TGTGCCAGCAGTTACGACAGGGGTGGAGAGACCCAGTACTTC
cdr3_aa: CASSYDRGGETQYF

clone_size: many
v_call: TRBV12-3/TRBV12-4
j_call: TRBJ2-7
d_call: TRBD1
cdr3_nt: TGTGCCAGCAGTTTACAGGGGGCGTTTCACGAGCAGTACTTC
cdr3_aa: CASSLQGAFHEQYF

clone_size: many
v_call: TRBV7-2
j_call: TRBJ1-3
d_call: NA
cdr3_nt: TGTGCCAGCAGCTTAGCCCCAGGGCCAGGAAACACCATATATTTT
cdr3_aa: CASSLAPGPGNTIYF

clone_size: many
v_call: TRBV5-1
j_call: TRBJ2-5
d_call: TRBD1
cdr3_nt: TGCGCCAGCAGCACCTTGCCGGGACAGCAAGAGACCCAGTACTTC
cdr3_aa: CASSTLPGQQETQYF